The rows below give T cell receptor beta chains drawn from one sample of a study of beta chain features in type 1 diabetes. Repertoires were generated with immunoSEQ multiplex PCR, while TCRdb's copy carries only in-frame clones and drops some. The profile shows hundreds of thousands of clones, 11% of them singletons. Sequencing input: naive CD4+ T cells from blood. These receptors were obtained from a woman between 25 and 40 years old in good health. CDR3s include the opening cysteine and the closing phenylalanine or tryptophan. D genes are given only for firm matches. A row's size may be missing; if present it is once, few, many or a size class.

d_call j_call clone_size v_call cdr3_nt cdr3_aa
TRBD2 TRBJ2-7 NA TRBV7-2 TGTGCCAGCAGCCCCTCACTAGCGGGAGTCGAGCAGTACTTC CASSPSLAGVEQYF
NA TRBJ2-7 NA TRBV28 TGTGCCAGCGCTTTCCGGGGCTCCTACGAGCAGTACTTC CASAFRGSYEQYF
NA TRBJ1-2 NA TRBV6-5 TGTGCCAGCAGTTACGGGTCACGGGGCTATGGCTACACCTTC CASSYGSRGYGYTF
TRBD2 TRBJ2-3 NA TRBV15 TGTGCCACCAGCAGTCAGATAGCGGGAGAGGGACTTTTCACAGATACGCAGTATTTT CATSSQIAGEGLFTDTQYF
NA TRBJ2-5 few TRBV19 TGTGCCAGTAACTCCCGGAGGGGGACCCAGTACTTC CASNSRRGTQYF
TRBD1 TRBJ2-7 NA TRBV29-1 TGCAGCGTTGGTCCGGGACAGAGAGGATACGAGCAGTACTTC CSVGPGQRGYEQYF
NA TRBJ2-7 NA TRBV19 TGTGCCAGTAACGAGGGGGGGAGTGTATACGAGCAGTACTTC CASNEGGSVYEQYF
NA TRBJ2-1 NA TRBV5-1 TGCGCCAGCAGCGCACTAGGGAGCAATGAGCAGTTCTTC CASSALGSNEQFF
TRBD2 TRBJ2-7 NA TRBV19 TGTGCCAGTAGTAACGGACTAGCGGGCGAGCAGTACTTC CASSNGLAGEQYF
NA TRBJ1-2 NA TRBV29-1 TGCAGCGTCGGACACTTTAACTATGGCTACACCTTC CSVGHFNYGYTF
TRBD1 TRBJ2-1 many TRBV23-1 TGCGCCAGCAGTCCCACAGGGGTCTACGTGGATGAGCAGTTCTTC CASSPTGVYVDEQFF
TRBD1 TRBJ2-1 few TRBV18 TGTGCCAGCTCACCCCTACAGGGGGCGGGTGAGCAGTTCTTC CASSPLQGAGEQFF
NA TRBJ2-1 NA TRBV18 TGTGCCAGCTCACCACCGAGCGGAGCGTACAATGAGCAGTTCTTC CASSPPSGAYNEQFF
TRBD1 TRBJ2-5 few TRBV28 TGTGCCAGCAGTTCAATGGGGACAGATCAAGAGACCCAGTACTTC CASSSMGTDQETQYF
TRBD2 TRBJ2-2 NA TRBV30 TGTGCCTGGAGGGGGGGATGGACTAGCGCGAACACCGGGGAGCTGTTTTTT CAWRGGWTSANTGELFF
NA TRBJ1-1 NA TRBV4-3 TGCGCCAGCAGCCAAGAGGGGGCAAAGGGAAGAAGGAACACTGAAGCTTTCTTT CASSQEGAKGRRNTEAFF
TRBD2 TRBJ2-1 NA TRBV18 TGTGCCAGCTCACCCCCCAGGATGGCGGGAGAGAAAAATGAGCAGTTCTTC CASSPPRMAGEKNEQFF
NA TRBJ2-5 few TRBV4-3 TGCGCCAGCAGCCAAGATCTTTCCGTACAGGGTGGGGAGACCCAGTACTTC CASSQDLSVQGGETQYF
NA TRBJ2-3 NA TRBV7-8 TGTGCCAGCGTGGCGGCTGCTTCAGATACGCAGTATTTT CASVAAASDTQYF
NA TRBJ2-1 few TRBV5-1 TGCGCCAGCAGCTTGGGGACTTCAAATGAGCAGTTCTTC CASSLGTSNEQFF
TRBD2 TRBJ2-3 NA TRBV10-3 TGTGCCATCAGCCATGGGGTGGGGGCCGGGACTAGCGGAGCCTGGGGGCAGTATTTT CAISHGVGAGTSGAWGQYF
TRBD1 TRBJ1-2 NA TRBV29-1 TGCAGCGTAACCCGGACAGGAGCTAACTATGGCTACACCTTC CSVTRTGANYGYTF
NA TRBJ2-5 few TRBV11-2 TGTGCCAGCAGCTTACTTTACGGCCAAGAGACCCAGTACTTC CASSLLYGQETQYF
NA TRBJ2-2 few TRBV29-1 TGCAGCGTTGGCCAGTTAACCACCGGGGAGCTGTTTTTT CSVGQLTTGELFF
TRBD2 TRBJ2-3 NA TRBV30 TGTGCCTGGAGCCCCTGGGTAGCGGGAGAGCAAGATACGCAGTATTTT CAWSPWVAGEQDTQYF
TRBD1 TRBJ2-2 few TRBV4-3 TGCGCCAGCAGCCTTAGCACAGGGGACACCGGGGAGCTGTTTTTT CASSLSTGDTGELFF
TRBD2 TRBJ2-7 few TRBV9 TGTGCCTCCAACAATGGCGGGAGAGGCTACGAGCAGTACTTC CASNNGGRGYEQYF
NA TRBJ2-7 NA TRBV4-2 TGTGCCAGCAGCCAAGATGAGCGGGCTTTCTACGAGCAGTACTTC CASSQDERAFYEQYF
NA TRBJ2-3 few TRBV5-1 TGCGCCAGCAGCTTCGTCGGTCTCACAGATACGCAGTATTTT CASSFVGLTDTQYF